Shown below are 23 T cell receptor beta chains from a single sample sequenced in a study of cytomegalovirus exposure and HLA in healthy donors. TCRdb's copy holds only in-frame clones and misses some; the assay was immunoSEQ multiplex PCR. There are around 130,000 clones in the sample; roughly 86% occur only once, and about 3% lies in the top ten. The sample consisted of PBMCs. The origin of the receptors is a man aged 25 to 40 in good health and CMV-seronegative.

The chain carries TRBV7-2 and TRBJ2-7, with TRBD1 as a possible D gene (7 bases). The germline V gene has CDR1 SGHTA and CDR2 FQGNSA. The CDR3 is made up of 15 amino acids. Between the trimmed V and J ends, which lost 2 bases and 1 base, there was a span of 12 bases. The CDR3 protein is CASSLRPGGSYEQYF. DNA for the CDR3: TGTGCCAGCAGCTTAAGGCCAGGGGGGTCCTACGAGCAGTACTTC.

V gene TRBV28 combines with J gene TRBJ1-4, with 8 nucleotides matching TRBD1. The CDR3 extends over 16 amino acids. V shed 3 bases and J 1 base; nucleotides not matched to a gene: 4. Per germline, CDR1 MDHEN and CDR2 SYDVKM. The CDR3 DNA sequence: TGTGCCAGCAGTTTCAGGGGGCCAGGAACTAATGAAAAACTGTTTTTT. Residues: CASSFRGPGTNEKLFF.

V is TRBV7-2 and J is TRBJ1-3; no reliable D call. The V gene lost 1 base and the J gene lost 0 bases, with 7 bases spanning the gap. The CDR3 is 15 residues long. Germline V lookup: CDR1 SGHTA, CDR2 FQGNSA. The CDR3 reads CASSLVSYSGNTIYF. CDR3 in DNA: TGTGCCAGCAGCTTAGTGAGTTACTCTGGAAACACCATATATTTT.

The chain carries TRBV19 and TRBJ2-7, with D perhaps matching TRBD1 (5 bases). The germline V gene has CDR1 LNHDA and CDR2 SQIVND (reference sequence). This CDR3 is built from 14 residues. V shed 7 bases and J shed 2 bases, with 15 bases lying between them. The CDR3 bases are TGTGCCAGTAAACAACAGCAGGGCACCTACGAGCAGTACTTC. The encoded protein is CASKQQQGTYEQYF.

The CDR3 protein is CASSTPTKGAKDTQYF. DNA for the CDR3: TGTGCCAGTAGTACCCCTACGAAGGGGGCCAAAGATACGCAGTATTTT. V gene TRBV19 combines with J gene TRBJ2-3; 7 positions agree with TRBD1. J lost 5 bases, V lost 4 bases, and 12 bases had no gene match. Germline assignment: CDR1 LNHDA and CDR2 SQIVND (reference sequence). The CDR3 totals 16 residues.

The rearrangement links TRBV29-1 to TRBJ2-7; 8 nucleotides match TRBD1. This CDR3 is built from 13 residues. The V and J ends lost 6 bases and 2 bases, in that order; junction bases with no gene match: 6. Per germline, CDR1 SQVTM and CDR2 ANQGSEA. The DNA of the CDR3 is TGCAGCGTCACGACAGGGGCGGCCTACGAGCAGTACTTC. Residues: CSVTTGAAYEQYF.

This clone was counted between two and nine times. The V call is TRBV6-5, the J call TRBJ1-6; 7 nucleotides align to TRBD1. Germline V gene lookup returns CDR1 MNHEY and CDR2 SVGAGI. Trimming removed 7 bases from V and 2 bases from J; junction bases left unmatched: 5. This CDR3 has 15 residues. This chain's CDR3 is CASNRQGPYNSPLHF. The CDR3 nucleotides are TGTGCCAGCAACAGACAGGGCCCCTATAATTCACCCCTCCACTTT.

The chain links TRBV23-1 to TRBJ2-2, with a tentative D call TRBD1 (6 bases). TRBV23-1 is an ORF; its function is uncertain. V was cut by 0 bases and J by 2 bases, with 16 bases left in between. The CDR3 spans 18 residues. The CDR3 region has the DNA TGCGCCAGCAGTCAATCTAGAGTACAGGGCAGAAACACCGGGGAGCTGTTTTTT. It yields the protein CASSQSRVQGRNTGELFF.

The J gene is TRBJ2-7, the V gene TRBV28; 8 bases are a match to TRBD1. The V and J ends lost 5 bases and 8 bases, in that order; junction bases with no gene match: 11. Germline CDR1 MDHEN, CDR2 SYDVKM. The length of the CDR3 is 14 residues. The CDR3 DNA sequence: TGTGCCAGCAGTGCAGGGGGCCCAGGAAGAAAGCAGTACTTC. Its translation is CASSAGGPGRKQYF. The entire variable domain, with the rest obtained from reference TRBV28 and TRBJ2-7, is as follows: DVKVTQSSRYLVKRTGEKVFLECVQDMDHENMFWYRQDPGLGLRLIYFSYDVKMKEKGDIPEGYSVSREKKERFSLILESASTNQTSMYLCASSAGGPGRKQYFGPGTRLTVT.

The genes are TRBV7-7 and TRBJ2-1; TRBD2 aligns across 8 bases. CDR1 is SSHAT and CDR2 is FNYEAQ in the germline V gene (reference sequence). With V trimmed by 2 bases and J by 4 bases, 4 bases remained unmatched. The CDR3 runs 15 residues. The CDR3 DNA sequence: TGTGCCAGCAGCTTAAGTAGCGGGGCTTACAATGAGCAGTTCTTC. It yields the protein CASSLSSGAYNEQFF.

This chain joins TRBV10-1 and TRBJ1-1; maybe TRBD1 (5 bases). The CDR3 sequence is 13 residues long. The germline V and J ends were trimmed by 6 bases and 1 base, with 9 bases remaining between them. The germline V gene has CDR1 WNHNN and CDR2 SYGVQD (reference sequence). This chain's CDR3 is CASSFGQNTEAFF. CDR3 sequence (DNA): TGCGCCAGCAGCTTCGGACAGAACACTGAAGCTTTCTTT.

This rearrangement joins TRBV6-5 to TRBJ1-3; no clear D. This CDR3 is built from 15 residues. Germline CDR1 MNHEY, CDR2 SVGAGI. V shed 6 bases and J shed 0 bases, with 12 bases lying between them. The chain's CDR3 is CASSPTFPSGNTIYF. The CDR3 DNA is TGTGCCAGCAGCCCAACTTTTCCCTCTGGAAACACCATATATTTT.

CDR3 DNA sequence: TGTGCCAGCAGTCCGACTAGCGGCTGGTCTTACGAGCAGTACTTC. Its protein is CASSPTSGWSYEQYF. The chain carries TRBV28 and TRBJ2-7, with 9 nucleotides matching TRBD2. The germline V gene encodes CDR1 MDHEN and CDR2 SYDVKM. The length of the CDR3 is 15 residues. V lost 5 bases, J lost 4 bases, and 9 bases stayed unmatched.

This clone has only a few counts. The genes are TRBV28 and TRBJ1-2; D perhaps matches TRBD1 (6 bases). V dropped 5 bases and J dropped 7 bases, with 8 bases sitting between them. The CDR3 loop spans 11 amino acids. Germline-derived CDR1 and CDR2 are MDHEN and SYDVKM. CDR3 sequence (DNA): TGTGCCAGCAGTCAGACAGGTGGCTACACCTTC. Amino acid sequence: CASSQTGGYTF.

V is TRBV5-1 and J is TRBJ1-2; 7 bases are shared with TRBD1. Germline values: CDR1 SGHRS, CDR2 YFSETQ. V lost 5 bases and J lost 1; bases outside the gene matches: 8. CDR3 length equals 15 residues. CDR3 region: CASRVQGGGNYGYTF. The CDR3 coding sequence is TGCGCCAGCAGAGTTCAGGGGGGAGGTAACTATGGCTACACCTTC.

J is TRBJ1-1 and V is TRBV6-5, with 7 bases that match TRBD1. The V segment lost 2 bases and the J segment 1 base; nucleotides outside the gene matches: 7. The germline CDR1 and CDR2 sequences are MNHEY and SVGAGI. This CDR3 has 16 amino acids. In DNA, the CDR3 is TGTGCCAGCAGTTACACATCCTCAGGGGGGAACACTGAAGCTTTCTTT. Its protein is CASSYTSSGGNTEAFF.

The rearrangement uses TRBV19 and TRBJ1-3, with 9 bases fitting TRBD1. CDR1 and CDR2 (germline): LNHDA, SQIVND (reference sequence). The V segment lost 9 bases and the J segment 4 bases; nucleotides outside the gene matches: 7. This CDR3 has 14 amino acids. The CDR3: CASLQGAGGNTIYF. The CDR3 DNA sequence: TGTGCCAGCTTACAGGGGGCAGGAGGAAACACCATATATTTT.

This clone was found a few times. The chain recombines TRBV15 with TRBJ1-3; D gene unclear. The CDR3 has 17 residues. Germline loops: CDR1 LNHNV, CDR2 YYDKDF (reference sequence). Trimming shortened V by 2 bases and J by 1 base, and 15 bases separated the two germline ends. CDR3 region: CATSRNGEAGSGNTIYF. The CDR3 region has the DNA TGTGCCACCAGCAGAAATGGGGAGGCAGGATCTGGAAACACCATATATTTT.

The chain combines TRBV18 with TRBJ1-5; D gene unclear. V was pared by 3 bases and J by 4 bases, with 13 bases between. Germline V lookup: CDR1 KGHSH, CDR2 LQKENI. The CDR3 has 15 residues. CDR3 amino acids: CASSPPDLRNQPQHF. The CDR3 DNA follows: TGTGCCAGCTCACCGCCCGATTTGCGGAATCAGCCCCAGCATTTT.

CDR3 loop: CASSSNPLAGGLNEQFF. CDR3 nucleotides: TGTGCCAGCAGCTCGAACCCGCTAGCGGGGGGCTTAAATGAGCAGTTCTTC. The chain joins TRBV7-2 to TRBJ2-1; 11 nucleotides line up with TRBD2. V was clipped by 4 bases and J by 7 bases; unmatched bases: 12. Germline-derived CDR1 and CDR2 are SGHTA and FQGNSA. CDR3 length: 17 amino acids. The full variable domain, in which reference TRBV7-2 and TRBJ2-1 provide the parts outside the CDR3, is GAGVSQSPSNKVTEKGKDVELRCDPISGHTALYWYRQSLGQGLEFLIYFQGNSAPDKSGLPSDRFSAERTGGSVSTLTIQRTQQEDSAVYLCASSSNPLAGGLNEQFFGPGTRLTVL.

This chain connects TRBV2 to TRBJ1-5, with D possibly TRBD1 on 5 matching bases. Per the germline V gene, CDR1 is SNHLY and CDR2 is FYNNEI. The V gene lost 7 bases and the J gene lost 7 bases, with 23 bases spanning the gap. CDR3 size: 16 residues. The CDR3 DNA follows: TGTGCCAGCACCGAGGACGGCAGGGTGATGGTACAGCCCCAGCATTTT. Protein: CASTEDGRVMVQPQHF.

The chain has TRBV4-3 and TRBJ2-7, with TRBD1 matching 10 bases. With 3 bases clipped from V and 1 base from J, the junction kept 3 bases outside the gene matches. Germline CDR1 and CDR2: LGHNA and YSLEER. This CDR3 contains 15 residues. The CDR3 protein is CASSHGQGESYEQYF. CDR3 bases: TGCGCCAGCAGCCACGGACAGGGGGAATCCTACGAGCAGTACTTC.

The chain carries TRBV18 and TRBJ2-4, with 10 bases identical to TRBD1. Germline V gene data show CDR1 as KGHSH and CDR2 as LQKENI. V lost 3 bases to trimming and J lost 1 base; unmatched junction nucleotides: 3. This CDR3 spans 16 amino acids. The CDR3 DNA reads TGTGCCAGCTCACCCGGGACAGGGGTTGCCAAAAACATTCAGTACTTC. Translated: CASSPGTGVAKNIQYF.